A selection of T cell receptor beta chains follows, all from one sample in a study of regulatory T cells in long-lasting Graves disease. TCRdb fed the multiplex PCR reads into MiXCR, producing one record per CDR3 protein. This table holds hundreds of thousands of distinct CDR3 sequences, around 21% found once. The sample in question was peripheral blood mononuclear cells (PBMCs), obtained when the disease was refractory, from a patient treated with antithyroid drugs. The receptors shown here come from a female donor with Graves disease. CDR3s include the opening cysteine and the closing phenylalanine or tryptophan. A D gene is named only where the DNA matches it firmly. For some rows the clone size is stated as once, few or many, or as a class when expanded; others skip it.

abundance: many; v_gene: TRBV2; d_gene: TRBD2; j_gene: TRBJ2-5; CDR3aa: CASSDGLAPQETQYF; CDR3nt: TGTGCCAGCAGTGATGGACTAGCGCCTCAAGAGACCCAGTACTTC
abundance: .; v_gene: TRBV4-1; d_gene: TRBD1; j_gene: TRBJ2-7; CDR3aa: CASSLRDRGPNEQYF; CDR3nt: TGCGCCAGCAGCCTCCGGGACAGGGGGCCCAACGAGCAGTACTTC
abundance: many; v_gene: TRBV30; d_gene: .; j_gene: TRBJ1-1; CDR3aa: CAWSVSGPQGKHTEAFF; CDR3nt: TGTGCCTGGAGTGTAAGCGGCCCCCAGGGAAAACACACTGAAGCTTTCTTT
abundance: few; v_gene: TRBV12-3/TRBV12-4; d_gene: TRBD2; j_gene: TRBJ2-7; CDR3aa: CASSLGAGAIDEQYF; CDR3nt: TGTGCCAGCAGTTTAGGCGCGGGAGCTATTGACGAGCAGTACTTC
abundance: few; v_gene: TRBV7-8; d_gene: TRBD1; j_gene: TRBJ1-2; CDR3aa: CASSMGQGGLYGYTF; CDR3nt: TGTGCCAGCAGTATGGGACAGGGTGGGCTCTATGGCTACACCTTC
abundance: .; v_gene: TRBV4-1; d_gene: TRBD1; j_gene: TRBJ1-2; CDR3aa: CASSEGTGLKNYYGYTF; CDR3nt: TGCGCCAGCAGCGAGGGGACAGGACTTAAGAACTACTATGGCTACACCTTC
abundance: few; v_gene: TRBV27; d_gene: .; j_gene: TRBJ2-2; CDR3aa: CASSPDRRELFF; CDR3nt: TGTGCCAGCAGTCCTGACAGAAGGGAGCTGTTTTTT
abundance: few; v_gene: TRBV3-1; d_gene: .; j_gene: TRBJ2-1; CDR3aa: CASSLNWDTEQFF; CDR3nt: TGTGCCAGCAGCCTAAATTGGGACACCGAGCAGTTCTTC
abundance: .; v_gene: TRBV7-9; d_gene: .; j_gene: TRBJ2-7; CDR3aa: CASSLRDSISYEQYF; CDR3nt: TGTGCCAGCAGCTTGCGGGACTCCATCTCCTACGAGCAGTACTTC
abundance: few; v_gene: TRBV6-1; d_gene: .; j_gene: TRBJ1-5; CDR3aa: CASSLKGRGDSNRPQHF; CDR3nt: TGTGCCAGCAGTCTTAAAGGGAGGGGGGATAGCAATCGGCCCCAGCATTTT
abundance: .; v_gene: TRBV4-2; d_gene: .; j_gene: TRBJ2-7; CDR3aa: CASSQKGRSGEQYF; CDR3nt: TGTGCCAGCAGCCAGAAGGGACGGTCTGGGGAGCAGTACTTC
abundance: few; v_gene: TRBV9; d_gene: .; j_gene: TRBJ1-2; CDR3aa: CASSARTGSGYTF; CDR3nt: TGTGCCAGCAGCGCCAGAACCGGATCGGGCTACACCTTC
abundance: many; v_gene: TRBV12-3/TRBV12-4; d_gene: .; j_gene: TRBJ2-1; CDR3aa: CASSPSQGRSEQFF; CDR3nt: TGTGCCAGCAGTCCCAGCCAGGGGCGGAGTGAGCAGTTCTTC
abundance: few; v_gene: TRBV7-9; d_gene: TRBD2; j_gene: TRBJ2-7; CDR3aa: CASSFSAGSYEQYF; CDR3nt: TGTGCCAGCAGCTTTTCAGCGGGATCCTACGAGCAGTACTTC
abundance: many; v_gene: TRBV13; d_gene: TRBD1; j_gene: TRBJ1-6; CDR3aa: CASSPRQGHSPLHF; CDR3nt: TGTGCCAGCAGCCCGCGACAGGGTCACTCACCCCTCCACTTT
abundance: many; v_gene: TRBV7-8; d_gene: TRBD1; j_gene: TRBJ2-7; CDR3aa: CASSPGRDRVHEQYF; CDR3nt: TGTGCCAGCAGCCCGGGTCGGGACAGGGTCCACGAGCAGTACTTC
abundance: many; v_gene: TRBV28; d_gene: .; j_gene: TRBJ2-7; CDR3aa: CASSYSLGAPSYEQYF; CDR3nt: TGTGCCAGCAGTTACTCCCTGGGAGCGCCCTCCTACGAGCAGTACTTC
abundance: .; v_gene: TRBV20-1; d_gene: .; j_gene: TRBJ2-3; CDR3aa: CSARDSQGFSTDTQYF; CDR3nt: TGCAGTGCTAGAGACTCACAGGGTTTTAGCACAGATACGCAGTATTTT
abundance: many; v_gene: TRBV11-2; d_gene: TRBD1; j_gene: TRBJ2-2; CDR3aa: CASSAQGAAGELFF; CDR3nt: TGTGCCAGCAGCGCACAGGGGGCCGCCGGGGAGCTGTTTTTT
abundance: many; v_gene: TRBV6-5; d_gene: TRBD1; j_gene: TRBJ2-7; CDR3aa: CASSWDSIYEQYF; CDR3nt: TGTGCCAGCAGTTGGGACAGCATTTACGAGCAGTACTTC
abundance: few; v_gene: TRBV14; d_gene: .; j_gene: TRBJ2-7; CDR3aa: CASSRYESYEQYF; CDR3nt: TGTGCCAGCAGCCGCTATGAATCCTACGAGCAGTACTTC
abundance: .; v_gene: TRBV6-9; d_gene: TRBD1; j_gene: TRBJ1-1; CDR3aa: CASSYVQGEPEAFF; CDR3nt: TGTGCCAGCAGTTACGTACAGGGGGAACCTGAAGCTTTCTTT
abundance: many; v_gene: TRBV15; d_gene: TRBD2; j_gene: TRBJ2-2; CDR3aa: CATSRDRSSGRAGELFF; CDR3nt: TGTGCCACCAGCAGAGATAGGTCTAGCGGGAGGGCCGGGGAGCTGTTTTTT
abundance: few; v_gene: TRBV7-2; d_gene: .; j_gene: TRBJ2-2; CDR3aa: CASRRISGTGELSF; CDR3nt: TGTGCCAGCCGGCGCATCAGCGGCACCGGGGAGCTGTCTTTT
abundance: many; v_gene: TRBV20-1; d_gene: .; j_gene: TRBJ2-5; CDR3aa: CSASSGHVRGETQYF; CDR3nt: TGCAGTGCTAGTTCGGGACACGTCCGTGGTGAGACCCAGTACTTC
abundance: few; v_gene: TRBV19; d_gene: TRBD1; j_gene: TRBJ2-7; CDR3aa: CAAGETGAVEQYF; CDR3nt: TGTGCCGCGGGCGAGACAGGGGCTGTCGAGCAGTACTTC
abundance: .; v_gene: TRBV30; d_gene: TRBD1; j_gene: TRBJ2-7; CDR3aa: CAWSGKGGLPYEQYF; CDR3nt: TGTGCCTGGAGTGGGAAAGGGGGCTTGCCCTACGAGCAGTACTTC
abundance: many; v_gene: TRBV24-1; d_gene: TRBD1; j_gene: TRBJ1-2; CDR3aa: CATSDSGQGYGYTF; CDR3nt: TGTGCCACCAGTGACTCTGGACAGGGCTATGGCTACACCTTC
abundance: many; v_gene: TRBV28; d_gene: .; j_gene: TRBJ1-1; CDR3aa: CASSYYQKAFF; CDR3nt: TGTGCCAGCAGTTATTACCAGAAAGCTTTCTTT
abundance: many; v_gene: TRBV7-2; d_gene: .; j_gene: TRBJ1-1; CDR3aa: CASSTTPGTEAFF; CDR3nt: TGTGCCAGCAGCACGACCCCAGGGACTGAAGCTTTCTTT
abundance: once; v_gene: TRBV7-9; d_gene: .; j_gene: TRBJ2-5; CDR3aa: CASSLAPRAGTQYF; CDR3nt: TGTGCCAGCAGCTTAGCGCCCAGGGCGGGGACCCAGTACTTC
abundance: few; v_gene: TRBV27; d_gene: TRBD2; j_gene: TRBJ2-7; CDR3aa: CASSFQGLAVYEQYF; CDR3nt: TGTGCCAGCAGTTTCCAAGGACTAGCGGTCTACGAGCAGTACTTC
abundance: many; v_gene: TRBV2; d_gene: TRBD2; j_gene: TRBJ2-7; CDR3aa: CASSEIAGDYEQYF; CDR3nt: TGTGCCAGCAGTGAAATAGCGGGAGACTACGAGCAGTACTTC
abundance: .; v_gene: TRBV7-9; d_gene: TRBD2; j_gene: TRBJ2-2; CDR3aa: CASSSGTSAGELFF; CDR3nt: TGTGCCAGCAGTTCCGGGACTAGCGCCGGGGAGCTGTTTTTT